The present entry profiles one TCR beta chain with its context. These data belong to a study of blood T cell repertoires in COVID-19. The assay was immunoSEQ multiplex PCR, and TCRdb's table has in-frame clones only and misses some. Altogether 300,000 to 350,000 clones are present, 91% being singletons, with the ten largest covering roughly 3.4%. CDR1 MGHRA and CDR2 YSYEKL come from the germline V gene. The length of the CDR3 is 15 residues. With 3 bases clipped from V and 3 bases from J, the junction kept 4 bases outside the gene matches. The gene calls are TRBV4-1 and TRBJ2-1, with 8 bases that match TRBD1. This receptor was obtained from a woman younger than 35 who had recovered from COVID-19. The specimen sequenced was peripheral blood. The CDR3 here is CASSQGQEIYNEQFF. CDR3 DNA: TGCGCCAGCAGCCAGGGACAGGAGATCTACAATGAGCAGTTCTTC.